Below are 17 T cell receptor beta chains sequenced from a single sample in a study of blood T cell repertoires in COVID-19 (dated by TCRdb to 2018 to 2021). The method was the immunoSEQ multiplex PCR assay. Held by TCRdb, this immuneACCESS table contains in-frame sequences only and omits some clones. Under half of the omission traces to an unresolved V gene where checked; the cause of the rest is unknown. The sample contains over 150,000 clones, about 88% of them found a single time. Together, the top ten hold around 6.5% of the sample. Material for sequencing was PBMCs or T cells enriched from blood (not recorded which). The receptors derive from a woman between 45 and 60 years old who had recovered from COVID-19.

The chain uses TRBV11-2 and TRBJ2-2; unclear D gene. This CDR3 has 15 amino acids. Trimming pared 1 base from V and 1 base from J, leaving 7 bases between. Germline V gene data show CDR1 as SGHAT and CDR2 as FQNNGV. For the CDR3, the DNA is TGTGCCAGCAGCTTAGTTAATTTGAACACCGGGGAGCTGTTTTTT. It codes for CASSLVNLNTGELFF.

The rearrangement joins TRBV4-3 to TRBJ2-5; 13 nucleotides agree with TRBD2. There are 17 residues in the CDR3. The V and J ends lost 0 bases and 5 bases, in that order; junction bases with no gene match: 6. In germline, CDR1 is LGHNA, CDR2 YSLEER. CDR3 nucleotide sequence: TGCGCCAGCAGCCAAGATCTGGGACTAGCGGGATGGGAGACCCAGTACTTC. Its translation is CASSQDLGLAGWETQYF.

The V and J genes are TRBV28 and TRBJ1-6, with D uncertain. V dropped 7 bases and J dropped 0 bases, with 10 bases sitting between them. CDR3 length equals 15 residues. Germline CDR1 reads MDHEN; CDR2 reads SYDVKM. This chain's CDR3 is CASTGSHSYNSPLHF. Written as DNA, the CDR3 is TGTGCCAGCACGGGGTCCCACTCCTATAATTCACCCCTCCACTTT.

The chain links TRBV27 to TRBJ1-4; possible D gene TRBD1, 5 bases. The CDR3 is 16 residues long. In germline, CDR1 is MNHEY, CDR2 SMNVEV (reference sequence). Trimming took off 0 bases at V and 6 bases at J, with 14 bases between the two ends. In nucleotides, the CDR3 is TGTGCCAGCAGTTTATCATCTGTAGGGACTTATGAAAAACTGTTTTTT. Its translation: CASSLSSVGTYEKLFF.

As DNA, the CDR3 is TGTGCCAGCAGTCCAAATTGGGAGGGGAACTATGGCTACACCTTC. Its translation: CASSPNWEGNYGYTF. The gene calls are TRBV6-5 and TRBJ1-2; tentative D call: TRBD1 (5 bases). Germline V gene data show CDR1 as MNHEY and CDR2 as SVGAGI. This CDR3 spans 15 amino acids. The V end was cut by 5 bases, the J end by 2 bases, with 15 bases between.

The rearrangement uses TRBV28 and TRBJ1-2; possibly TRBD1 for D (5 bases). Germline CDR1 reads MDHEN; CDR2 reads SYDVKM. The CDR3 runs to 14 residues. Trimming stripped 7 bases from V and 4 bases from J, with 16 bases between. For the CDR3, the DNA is TGTGCCAGCATCCCGGGCGACAGCCCCTATGGCTACACCTTC. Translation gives CASIPGDSPYGYTF.

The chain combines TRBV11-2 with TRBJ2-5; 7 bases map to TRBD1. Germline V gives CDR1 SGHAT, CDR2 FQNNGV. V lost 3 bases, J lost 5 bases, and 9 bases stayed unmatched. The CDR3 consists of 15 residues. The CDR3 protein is CASSFLYRGEETQYF. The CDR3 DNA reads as TGTGCCAGCAGCTTCCTATACAGGGGAGAGGAGACCCAGTACTTC.

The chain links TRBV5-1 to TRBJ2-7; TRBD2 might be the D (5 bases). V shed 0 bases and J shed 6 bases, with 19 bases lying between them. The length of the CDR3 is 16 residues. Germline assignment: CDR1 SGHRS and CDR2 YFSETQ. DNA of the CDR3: TGCGCCAGCAGCTTGGAGGAGGTGGGAGAGCATACCGAGCAGTACTTC. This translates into CASSLEEVGEHTEQYF.

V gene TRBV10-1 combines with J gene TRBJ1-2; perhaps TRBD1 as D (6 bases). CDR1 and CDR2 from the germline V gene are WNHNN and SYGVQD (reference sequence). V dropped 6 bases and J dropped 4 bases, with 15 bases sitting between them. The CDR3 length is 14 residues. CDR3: CASRNTGTLYGYTF. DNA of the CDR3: TGCGCCAGCAGGAACACAGGGACCCTCTATGGCTACACCTTC.

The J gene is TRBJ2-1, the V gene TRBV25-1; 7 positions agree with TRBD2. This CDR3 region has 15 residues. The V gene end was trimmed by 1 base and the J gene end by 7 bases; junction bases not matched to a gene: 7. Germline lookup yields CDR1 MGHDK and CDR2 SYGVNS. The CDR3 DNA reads TGTGCCAGCAGTGAATTGGGGGAGGGCTCAAATGAGCAGTTCTTC. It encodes CASSELGEGSNEQFF. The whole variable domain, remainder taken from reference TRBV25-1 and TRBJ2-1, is EADIYQTPRYLVIGTGKKITLECSQTMGHDKMYWYQQDPGMELHLIHYSYGVNSTEKGDLSSESTVSRIRTEHFPLTLESARPSHTSQYLCASSELGEGSNEQFFGPGTRLTVL.

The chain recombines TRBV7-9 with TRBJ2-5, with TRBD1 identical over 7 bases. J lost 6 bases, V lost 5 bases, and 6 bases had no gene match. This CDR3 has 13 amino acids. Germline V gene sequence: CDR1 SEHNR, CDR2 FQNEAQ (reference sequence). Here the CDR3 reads CASSPGTVQTQYF. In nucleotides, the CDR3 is TGTGCCAGCAGCCCAGGGACAGTGCAGACCCAGTACTTC.

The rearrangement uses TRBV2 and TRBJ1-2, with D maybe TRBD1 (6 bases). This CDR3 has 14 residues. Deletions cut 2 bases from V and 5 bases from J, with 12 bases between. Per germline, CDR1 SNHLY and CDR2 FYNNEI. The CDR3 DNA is TGTGCCAGCAGTGAATGGGAAGGGGGATATGGCTACACCTTC. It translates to CASSEWEGGYGYTF.

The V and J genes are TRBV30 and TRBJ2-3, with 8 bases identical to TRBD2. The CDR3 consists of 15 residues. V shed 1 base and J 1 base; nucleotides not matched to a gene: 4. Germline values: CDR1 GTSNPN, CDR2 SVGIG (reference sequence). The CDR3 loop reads CAWSAAGDGTDTQYF. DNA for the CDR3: TGTGCCTGGAGTGCAGCGGGAGATGGCACAGATACGCAGTATTTT.

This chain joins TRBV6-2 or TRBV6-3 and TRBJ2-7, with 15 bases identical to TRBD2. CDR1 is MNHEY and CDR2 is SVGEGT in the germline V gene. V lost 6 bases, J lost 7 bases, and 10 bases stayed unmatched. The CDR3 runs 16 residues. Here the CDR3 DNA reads TGTGCCAGCAGCCCTCGGACTAGCGGGAGGGCCGTAGAGCAGTACTTC. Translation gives CASSPRTSGRAVEQYF.

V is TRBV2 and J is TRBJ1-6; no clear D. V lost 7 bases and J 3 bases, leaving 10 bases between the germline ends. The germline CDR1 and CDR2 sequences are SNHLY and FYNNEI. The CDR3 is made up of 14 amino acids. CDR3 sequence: CASTLNSYNSPLHF. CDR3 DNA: TGTGCCAGCACCTTAAATAGCTATAATTCACCCCTCCACTTT.

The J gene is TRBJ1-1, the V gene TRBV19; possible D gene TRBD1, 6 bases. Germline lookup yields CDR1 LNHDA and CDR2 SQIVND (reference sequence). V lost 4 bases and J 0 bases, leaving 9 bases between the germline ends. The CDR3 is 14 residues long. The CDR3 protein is CASSTDRVNTEAFF. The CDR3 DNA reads TGTGCCAGTAGTACGGACAGAGTGAACACTGAAGCTTTCTTT. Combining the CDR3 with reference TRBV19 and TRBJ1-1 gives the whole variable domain DGGITQSPKYLFRKEGQNVTLSCEQNLNHDAMYWYRQDPGQGLRLIYYSQIVNDFQKGDIAEGYSVSREKKESFPLTVTSAQKNPTAFYLCASSTDRVNTEAFFGQGTRLTVV.

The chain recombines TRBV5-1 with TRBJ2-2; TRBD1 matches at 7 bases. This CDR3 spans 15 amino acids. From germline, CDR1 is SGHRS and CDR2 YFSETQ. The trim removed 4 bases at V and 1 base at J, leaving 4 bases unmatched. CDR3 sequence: CASSPDRENTGELFF. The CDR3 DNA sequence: TGCGCCAGCAGCCCCGACAGGGAGAACACCGGGGAGCTGTTTTTT.